This entry describes one T cell receptor beta chain. Its specificity is unknown. These data come from a study of blood T cells in healthy people across ages. Turning to the study itself: In model experiments, template switching was able to capture about one barcoded beta molecule for every two T cells that were present. Notes on the study in general: Any conclusive comparison of naive versus antigen-experienced cells was prevented by using unsorted PBMCs.

With a J-beta primer mix and a sample-barcoded 5' primer, a second PCR ran about 7 to 11 cycles. One entry per CDR3 protein, called by TCRdb with MiXCR from the 5' RACE reads. The sample gives fewer than 1 million distinct CDR3 sequences, 44% of which show up once; roughly 18% is in the top ten. This clonotype originated in a man aged 60 to 75 in good health. Sequencing used blood.

The CDR3 sequence: CASSFSAAAETQYF. CDR3 nucleotide sequence: TGTGCCAGCAGCTTCTCGGCAGCAGCGGAGACCCAGTACTTC. The chain links TRBV7-6 to TRBJ2-7; D is undetermined. The J call is uncertain, as TRBJ2-5 better fits the DNA end. Germline CDR1 reads SGHVS; CDR2 reads FNYEAQ. The length of the CDR3 is 14 residues.